This TCR beta chain was captured in a study of T cell repertoires in cytomegalovirus infection. A few counts support this clonotype. Its target is not known. TCRdb reanalysed the reads using MiXCR and keeps one entry per CDR3 protein. The sample holds about 740,000 distinct CDR3 sequences, roughly a third seen once. Overall study findings and caveats: Ex vivo, HLA-C-restricted CMV-specific TCR beta clonotypes prevailed over the rest of the response. Cumulative public TCR beta family frequency identified CMV carriers with the relevant HLA.

Germline V gives CDR1 MNHEY, CDR2 SVGAGI. The junction had 6 bases not matched to a gene; V was cut back by 8 bases and J by 2 bases. CDR3 length: 14 residues. The source of this sequence is a human donor in good health (CMV status not recorded). Some clones in this sample may be carry-over from other donors' samples. This specimen was cultured PBMCs, taken from culture after CMV antigen stimulation. J is TRBJ2-3 and V is TRBV6-5; TRBD1 agrees at 8 bases. CDR3 region: CASRGQVDTDTQYF. The CDR3 DNA reads TGTGCCAGCCGGGGACAGGTCGACACAGATACGCAGTATTTT.